This TCR beta chain was identified in a study of CD8 T cells in Susac syndrome. As for the study in general: Of the sequenced Susac syndrome patients, more than five had active disease and about 8 were in remission.

Roughly 0.45 to 1 ug RNA was reverse transcribed with random hexamers. immunoSEQ multiplex PCR amplified TCR beta CDR3 across 54 Vbeta, 13 Jbeta. TCRdb called the immunoSEQ multiplex PCR reads again in MiXCR, with one record for every CDR3 protein. The sample holds some 190,000 distinct CDR3 sequences, about 95% seen once. V lost 0 bases and J 7 bases, leaving 11 bases between the germline ends. This CDR3 has 13 amino acids. Germline V gives CDR1 SGDLS, CDR2 YYNGEE. The diagnostic criteria were recently defined, and patients with Susac syndrome met them for definite or probable disease. Sequenced material: CD4+ T cells from PBMCs. This receptor was obtained from a human donor with Susac syndrome. V is TRBV9 and J is TRBJ2-7; D is ambiguous. CDR3 in DNA: TGTGCCAGCAGCGTAGGGCCCCCGGATGAGCAGTACTTC. Its protein product is CASSVGPPDEQYF. The whole variable domain, filled in from reference TRBV9 and TRBJ2-7, reads DSGVTQTPKHLITATGQRVTLRCSPRSGDLSVYWYQQSLDQGLQFLIQYYNGEERAKGNILERFSAQQFPDLHSELNLSSLELGDSALYFCASSVGPPDEQYFGPGTRLTVT.